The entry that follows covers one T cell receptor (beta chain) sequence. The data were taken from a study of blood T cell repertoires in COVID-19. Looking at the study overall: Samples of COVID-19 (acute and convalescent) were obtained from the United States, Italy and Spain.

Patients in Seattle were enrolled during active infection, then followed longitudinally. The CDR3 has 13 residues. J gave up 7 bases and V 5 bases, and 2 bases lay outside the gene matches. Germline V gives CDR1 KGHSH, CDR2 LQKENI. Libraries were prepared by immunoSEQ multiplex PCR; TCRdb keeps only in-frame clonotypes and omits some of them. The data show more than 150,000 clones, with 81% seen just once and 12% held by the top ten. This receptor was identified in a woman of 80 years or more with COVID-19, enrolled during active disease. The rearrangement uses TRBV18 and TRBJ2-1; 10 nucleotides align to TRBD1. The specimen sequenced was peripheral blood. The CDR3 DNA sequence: TGTGCCAGCTCATCGGGACAGGGGAATGAGCAGTTCTTC. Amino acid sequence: CASSSGQGNEQFF.